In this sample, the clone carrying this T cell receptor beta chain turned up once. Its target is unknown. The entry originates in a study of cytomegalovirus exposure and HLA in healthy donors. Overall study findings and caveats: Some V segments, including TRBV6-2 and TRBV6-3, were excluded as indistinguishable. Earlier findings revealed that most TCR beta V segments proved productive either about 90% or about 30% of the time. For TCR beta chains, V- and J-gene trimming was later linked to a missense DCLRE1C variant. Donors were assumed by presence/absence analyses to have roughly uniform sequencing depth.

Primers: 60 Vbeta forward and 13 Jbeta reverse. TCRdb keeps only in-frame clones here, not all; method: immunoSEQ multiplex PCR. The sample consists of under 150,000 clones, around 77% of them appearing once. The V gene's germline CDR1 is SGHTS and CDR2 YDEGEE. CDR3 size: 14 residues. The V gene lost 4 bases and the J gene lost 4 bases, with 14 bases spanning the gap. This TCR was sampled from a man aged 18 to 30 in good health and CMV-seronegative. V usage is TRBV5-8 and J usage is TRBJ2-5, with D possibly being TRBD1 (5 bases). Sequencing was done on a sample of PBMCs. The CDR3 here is CASSLITGGETQYF. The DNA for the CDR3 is TGTGCCAGCAGCCTCATTACAGGCGGAGAGACCCAGTACTTC.